Sequencing of this T cell receptor beta chain was carried out in a study of cytomegalovirus exposure and HLA in healthy donors. V lost 5 bases to trimming and J lost 10 bases; unmatched junction nucleotides: 11. Germline assignment: CDR1 LGHNA and CDR2 YSLEER. This CDR3 is built from 14 residues. Unrecorded immune exposure was likely among donors, who were nominally healthy when sampled. Primers for the PCR totalled 60 Vbeta and 13 Jbeta. Libraries were prepared by immunoSEQ multiplex PCR; TCRdb keeps only in-frame clonotypes and omits some of them. The sample features approximately 70,000 clones, with about 1.8% in its top ten.

Material: PBMCs. This receptor was taken from a woman in her twenties or thirties in good health and CMV-seronegative. This sequence joins TRBV4-3 and TRBJ2-1; 7 positions match TRBD2. CDR3 in amino acids: CASSFRVEGGEQFF. DNA for the CDR3: TGCGCCAGCAGCTTCCGCGTGGAGGGAGGGGAGCAGTTCTTC.